These 18 T cell receptor beta chains came from one sample sequenced in a study of blood T cell repertoires in COVID-19. Repertoires were generated with immunoSEQ multiplex PCR, while TCRdb's copy carries only in-frame clones and drops some. Of tens of thousands of clones listed, 91% are singletons. The specimen sequenced was peripheral blood. These receptors were taken from a man over 45 with active COVID-19.

V is TRBV11-1 and J is TRBJ2-3; 10 bases line up with TRBD2. Looked up from germline, CDR1 is SGHAT and CDR2 is FQDESV (reference sequence). Trimming took 2 bases from V and 2 from J; bases not matched to a gene: 1. CDR3 length: 15 amino acids. The CDR3 loop is CASSLLAGVTDTQYF. CDR3 bases: TGTGCCAGCAGCTTACTAGCGGGAGTCACAGATACGCAGTATTTT.

This rearrangement joins TRBV9 to TRBJ1-1; D is perhaps TRBD1 (5 bases). The V and J ends lost 4 bases and 8 bases respectively, with 12 bases between them. The CDR3 contains 12 residues. Per germline, CDR1 SGDLS and CDR2 YYNGEE. The CDR3 reads CASSRAGQEAFF. The CDR3 bases are TGTGCCAGCAGCAGAGCGGGGCAGGAAGCTTTCTTT.

There are a few counts of this clone. The chain employs TRBV6-5 and TRBJ1-1; D perhaps matches TRBD1 (5 bases). The CDR3 length is 13 residues. V was clipped by 6 bases and J by 1 base, with 9 bases between them. Germline V lookup: CDR1 MNHEY, CDR2 SVGAGI. In DNA form, the CDR3 reads TGTGCCAGCAGCGTACAGGAGAACACTGAAGCTTTCTTT. Translating gives CASSVQENTEAFF.

This clone appeared a single time. The V call is TRBV28, the J call TRBJ2-7; TRBD2 aligns across 7 bases. CDR1 is MDHEN, CDR2 SYDVKM, per germline. The CDR3 is made up of 14 amino acids. The J segment lost 7 bases and the V segment lost 2 bases, leaving 8 bases of the junction unmatched. For the CDR3, the DNA is TGTGCCAGCAGTTTACTCGCGGGAGCGGGGGAGCAGTACTTC. Translation gives CASSLLAGAGEQYF.

J is TRBJ2-1 and V is TRBV6-5, with a possible D match to TRBD2 (6 bases). V was pared by 5 bases and J by 8 bases, with 13 bases between. Looked up from germline, CDR1 is MNHEY and CDR2 is SVGAGI. The length of the CDR3 is 13 residues. The CDR3 nucleotides read TGTGCCAGCAGTCTTACAGGAGGGGATGAGCAGTTCTTC. Translating it yields CASSLTGGDEQFF.

The chain uses TRBV7-9 and TRBJ2-5; 7 nucleotides match TRBD1. The V gene end was trimmed by 5 bases and the J gene end by 5 bases; junction bases not matched to a gene: 8. Germline CDR1 reads SEHNR; CDR2 reads FQNEAQ (reference sequence). The CDR3 covers 14 residues. The CDR3 DNA is TGTGCCAGCAGCAGCCGACAGGGTTTGGAGACCCAGTACTTC. Its protein product is CASSSRQGLETQYF.

V and J are TRBV5-5 and TRBJ2-1; 16 bases align to TRBD2. Per the germline V gene, CDR1 is SGHKS and CDR2 is YYEKEE (reference sequence). The CDR3 sequence is 17 residues long. With V trimmed by 3 bases and J by 12 bases, 12 bases remained unmatched. CDR3 loop: CASSSVQGTSGRASQFF. The CDR3 bases are TGTGCCAGCAGCTCTGTCCAGGGGACTAGCGGGAGGGCCTCGCAGTTCTTC. Looking up the rest from reference TRBV5-5 and TRBJ2-1 gives the full variable domain: DAGVTQSPTHLIKTRGQQVTLRCSPISGHKSVSWYQQVLGQGPQFIFQYYEKEERGRGNFPDRFSARQFPNYSSELNVNALLLGDSALYLCASSSVQGTSGRASQFFGPGTRLTVL.

J is TRBJ2-5 and V is TRBV6-6, with D hard to call. The CDR3 has 14 residues. Trimming removed 11 bases from V and 5 bases from J, with 21 bases in between. Germline CDR1 MNHNY, CDR2 SVGAGI (reference sequence). CDR3 amino acids: CAARYVAFRETQYF. CDR3 sequence (DNA): TGTGCCGCCCGATACGTCGCGTTTCGGGAGACCCAGTACTTC.

V usage is TRBV29-1 and J usage is TRBJ1-1; D gene uncertain. Germline V CDR1 and CDR2: SQVTM, ANQGSEA. The CDR3 has 14 residues. Trimming stripped 2 bases from V and 1 base from J, with 11 bases between. The CDR3 region has the DNA TGCAGCGTTGAAAGACGGCAGGCGAACACTGAAGCTTTCTTT. As protein: CSVERRQANTEAFF.

The table lists this clone with a count of one. This chain joins TRBV11-2 and TRBJ2-5, with 11 bases fitting TRBD1. Germline CDR1 SGHAT, CDR2 FQNNGV. The CDR3 totals 16 residues. V lost 6 bases to trimming and J lost 5 bases; unmatched junction nucleotides: 11. The CDR3, as DNA: TGTGCCAGCAGGGTCCCCGGACAGGGGGCCGGGGAGACCCAGTACTTC. Translated, it gives CASRVPGQGAGETQYF.

The V and J genes are TRBV25-1 and TRBJ2-2; D remains ambiguous. Trimming took off 8 bases at V and 6 bases at J, with 10 bases between the two ends. The CDR3 is 12 residues long. CDR1 is MGHDK and CDR2 is SYGVNS in the germline V gene. Here the CDR3 reads CASQVKAGELFF. DNA of the CDR3: TGTGCCAGCCAGGTGAAGGCCGGGGAGCTGTTTTTT.

The J gene is TRBJ2-1, the V gene TRBV9, with TRBD2 as a possible D gene (6 bases). CDR1 SGDLS and CDR2 YYNGEE come from the germline V gene. The CDR3 runs to 15 residues. V dropped 4 bases and J dropped 4 bases, with 15 bases sitting between them. The chain's CDR3 is CASSLTGENYNEQFF. Written as DNA, the CDR3 is TGTGCCAGCAGCCTAACGGGAGAAAATTACAATGAGCAGTTCTTC. Based on the CDR3 plus reference TRBV9 and TRBJ2-1, the full variable domain is DSGVTQTPKHLITATGQRVTLRCSPRSGDLSVYWYQQSLDQGLQFLIQYYNGEERAKGNILERFSAQQFPDLHSELNLSSLELGDSALYFCASSLTGENYNEQFFGPGTRLTVL.

J is TRBJ1-1 and V is TRBV7-6; 8 positions match TRBD1. This CDR3 region has 13 residues. Trimming removed 5 bases from V and 5 bases from J; junction bases left unmatched: 4. Looked up from germline, CDR1 is SGHVS and CDR2 is FNYEAQ. The CDR3 is CASSRGQGTEAFF. CDR3 bases: TGTGCCAGCAGCAGAGGACAGGGAACTGAAGCTTTCTTT.

This chain links TRBV2 with TRBJ2-2; D unresolved. V lost 4 bases, J lost 8 bases, and 5 bases lay in between. The CDR3 loop spans 11 amino acids. CDR1 and CDR2 (germline): SNHLY, FYNNEI. Here the CDR3 DNA reads TGTGCCAGCAGTGGGCAAGGGGAGCTGTTTTTT. Translating gives CASSGQGELFF.

The chain employs TRBV5-6 and TRBJ2-7; TRBD2 aligns across 10 bases. The CDR3 contains 17 residues. Losses at the gene ends were 1 base for V and 4 bases for J; bases not matched to a gene: 11. Germline V gene data show CDR1 as SGHDT and CDR2 as YYEEEE. In DNA, the CDR3 is TGTGCCAGCAGCTTGAATAGATGGTCTAGCGGGAGTTACGAGCAGTACTTC. This translates into CASSLNRWSSGSYEQYF.

The rearrangement links TRBV6-2 or TRBV6-3 to TRBJ2-5; 8 nucleotides agree with TRBD2. CDR3 length equals 16 residues. Germline V gene sequence: CDR1 MNHEY, CDR2 SVGEGT. Trimming cost V 2 bases and J 5 bases; bases outside gene matches: 10. The CDR3 bases are TGTGCCAGCAGTTACGTTAGCGGGGACCCCCAGGAGACCCAGTACTTC. It specifies CASSYVSGDPQETQYF.

The J gene is TRBJ1-2, the V gene TRBV2; TRBD1 agrees at 8 bases. Germline V gene data show CDR1 as SNHLY and CDR2 as FYNNEI. After removal of 7 bases from V and 6 bases from J, the junction contained 4 bases not matched to a gene. The CDR3 is 12 amino acids. CDR3 nucleotide sequence: TGTGCCAGCACTCCAGGGGGCCATGGCTACACCTTC. It translates to CASTPGGHGYTF.

The CDR3 is CAWSTRTGGRDTQYF. CDR3 coding DNA: TGTGCCTGGAGTACTCGGACAGGGGGCAGGGATACGCAGTATTTT. The J gene is TRBJ2-3, the V gene TRBV30; 11 positions agree with TRBD1. CDR1 is GTSNPN, CDR2 SVGIG, per germline (reference sequence). With V trimmed by 2 bases and J by 6 bases, 7 bases remained unmatched. The CDR3 loop spans 15 amino acids.